Below, 30 T cell receptor beta chains from the same sample are listed, as sequenced in a study of a mutant IDH1 vaccine in newly diagnosed glioma. These receptors' targets are unknown. Assay: immunoSEQ multiplex PCR; the TCRdb copy retains only in-frame clones and omits some. The repertoire includes tens of thousands of clones, 78% of them detected once, and around 6.5% sits in the top ten. Indicated time point: week 23, last vaccination. The study gave 300 ug of mutant IDH1 20-mer peptide per vaccine dose, with topical imiquimod. The source was PBMCs, collected from a glioma patient whose treatment included an IDH1 peptide vaccine. The receptor set was obtained from a middle-aged woman with glioma. Some clones in this sample may be carry-over from other donors' samples.

The sample holds a few counts of this clone. The V call is TRBV5-8, the J call TRBJ1-4; 7 bases are a match to TRBD1. Germline trimming cut 2 bases from V and 3 bases from J; bases unmatched to any gene: 4. The germline V gene has CDR1 SGHTS and CDR2 YDEGEE. This CDR3 comprises 15 residues. The CDR3 bases are TGTGCCAGCAGCTTCGGGACAGATCCTAATGAAAAACTGTTTTTT. Its translation: CASSFGTDPNEKLFF.

The chain carries TRBV10-3 and TRBJ2-6, with a tentative D call TRBD1 (6 bases). V gave up 11 bases and J gave up 3 bases, with 14 bases separating them. The CDR3 extends over 14 amino acids. The V gene's germline CDR1 is ENHRY and CDR2 SYGVKD. The CDR3 reads CACRSGDGANVLTF. The CDR3 nucleotides read TGTGCCTGCCGCTCAGGGGATGGGGCCAACGTCCTGACTTTC.

In the case of this clone: Additional DNA sequences in this sample encode the identical CDR3. The chain carries TRBV5-5 and TRBJ1-5, with unresolved D. Per germline, CDR1 SGHKS and CDR2 YYEKEE (reference sequence). CDR3 length: 14 amino acids. The V and J ends lost 1 base and 4 bases respectively, with 9 bases between them. CDR3 sequence reads: CASSLRSANQPQHF. CDR3 nucleotide sequence: TGTGCCAGCAGCTTGAGAAGTGCAAATCAGCCCCAGCATTTT.

The V gene is TRBV29-1, the J gene TRBJ2-1; 7 nucleotides align to TRBD2. Germline V gene lookup returns CDR1 SQVTM and CDR2 ANQGSEA. The V gene end was trimmed by 2 bases and the J gene end by 3 bases; junction bases not matched to a gene: 4. This CDR3 is built from 14 residues. CDR3 nucleotide sequence: TGCAGCGTTGAACAGCGGGACCACTACAATGAGCAGTTCTTC. The encoded protein is CSVEQRDHYNEQFF.

The rearrangement joins TRBV27 to TRBJ1-5; D is ambiguous. The CDR3 sequence is 11 residues long. CDR1 is MNHEY, CDR2 SMNVEV, per germline (reference sequence). The V and J ends lost 2 bases and 5 bases respectively, with 1 base between them. CDR3 protein: CASSLDQPQHF. The CDR3 region has the DNA TGTGCCAGCAGTTTAGATCAGCCCCAGCATTTT.

The count of this clone is one. The V call is TRBV29-1, the J call TRBJ2-7; D ambiguous. From germline, CDR1 is SQVTM and CDR2 ANQGSEA. V dropped 0 bases and J dropped 2 bases, with 11 bases sitting between them. The CDR3 extends over 14 amino acids. This CDR3 is CSVEEETFPYEQYF. The CDR3 nucleotides read TGCAGCGTTGAAGAGGAGACATTTCCCTACGAGCAGTACTTC.

V usage is TRBV2 and J usage is TRBJ1-2; a weak D match, TRBD1 (6 bases). Trimming pared 6 bases from V and 5 bases from J, leaving 28 bases between. CDR3 length: 18 amino acids. Germline loops: CDR1 SNHLY, CDR2 FYNNEI. CDR3 in DNA: TGTGCCAGCAGAGCCATAGCACAGGGTCGGAGCCCGCTTTATGGCTACACCTTC. Its protein product is CASRAIAQGRSPLYGYTF.

This chain links TRBV15 with TRBJ2-7; TRBD2 matches at 8 bases. The CDR3 sequence is 15 residues long. V lost 3 bases, J lost 2 bases, and 6 bases stayed unmatched. Germline values: CDR1 LNHNV, CDR2 YYDKDF (reference sequence). The CDR3 loop is CATSSLSGIAYEQYF. The CDR3 nucleotides are TGTGCCACCAGCAGTCTTAGCGGGATTGCCTACGAGCAGTACTTC.

The CDR3 sequence is CASKEDTEAFF. CDR3 bases: TGCGCCAGCAAGGAGGACACTGAAGCTTTCTTT. V is TRBV5-1 and J is TRBJ1-1, with unresolved D. CDR3 length equals 11 residues. The V gene's germline CDR1 is SGHRS and CDR2 YFSETQ. V was cut by 6 bases and J by 3 bases, with 6 bases left in between.

This clone is deemed medium-sized (0.01 to 0.1%). The chain joins TRBV27 to TRBJ2-7, with TRBD2 matching 9 bases. With 6 bases clipped from V and 3 bases from J, the junction kept 9 bases outside the gene matches. CDR1 and CDR2 (germline): MNHEY, SMNVEV (reference sequence). This CDR3 has 15 amino acids. CDR3 sequence: CASSNSGGKLYEQYF. The CDR3 coding sequence is TGTGCCAGCAGCAACAGCGGGGGGAAACTCTACGAGCAGTACTTC.

V and J are TRBV6-6 and TRBJ2-2, with unresolved D. CDR3 length equals 14 residues. V was cut by 8 bases and J by 5 bases, with 15 bases left in between. Germline V gene lookup returns CDR1 MNHNY and CDR2 SVGAGI (reference sequence). CDR3 nucleotide sequence: TGTGCCAGCCTCCCCGGGCGTGGTACCGGGGAGCTGTTTTTT. Translating gives CASLPGRGTGELFF.

The rearrangement uses TRBV7-2 and TRBJ1-2; D is perhaps TRBD1 (5 bases). Between the trimmed V and J ends, which lost 5 bases and 4 bases, there was a span of 14 bases. Germline CDR1 reads SGHTA; CDR2 reads FQGNSA. This CDR3 region has 14 residues. The CDR3 spells CASSPSKGSYGYTF. The CDR3 nucleotides are TGTGCCAGCAGCCCCTCCAAGGGGAGCTATGGCTACACCTTC.

This clone was detected only once. The chain links TRBV6-5 to TRBJ1-1; D may be TRBD1 (6 bases). V lost 7 bases, J lost 3 bases, and 18 bases lay in between. The germline V gene encodes CDR1 MNHEY and CDR2 SVGAGI. The CDR3 covers 15 residues. CDR3: CASISAGAGDTEAFF. CDR3 in DNA: TGTGCCAGCATCTCGGCGGGGGCAGGGGACACTGAAGCTTTCTTT.

The V gene is TRBV29-1, the J gene TRBJ1-1; D ambiguous. Germline lookup yields CDR1 SQVTM and CDR2 ANQGSEA. V was pared by 4 bases and J by 7 bases, with 7 bases between. This CDR3 comprises 10 residues. CDR3: CSVAEGEAFF. The CDR3 DNA reads TGCAGCGTTGCGGAGGGTGAAGCTTTCTTT.

V is TRBV7-9 and J is TRBJ1-4; no clear D gene. V was cut by 2 bases and J by 5 bases, with 6 bases left in between. The CDR3 has 13 amino acids. Germline V CDR1 and CDR2: SEHNR, FQNEAQ (reference sequence). The CDR3: CASSLRSNEKLFF. DNA for the CDR3: TGTGCCAGCAGCTTAAGGAGCAATGAAAAACTGTTTTTT.

This rearrangement joins TRBV7-2 to TRBJ1-5, with unresolved D. The V gene lost 4 bases and the J gene lost 11 bases, with 18 bases spanning the gap. This CDR3 contains 14 residues. Looked up from germline, CDR1 is SGHTA and CDR2 is FQGNSA. The CDR3, as DNA: TGTGCCAGCAGCTACCGTTTAGCGGGTGGGGCCCAGCATTTT. Its translation: CASSYRLAGGAQHF.

This chain uses TRBV6-1 with TRBJ1-1; no clear D. The CDR3 has 13 amino acids. Trimming took 2 bases from V and 1 from J, leaving 5 bases between them. Per the germline V gene, CDR1 is MNHNS and CDR2 is SASEGT. This chain's CDR3 is CASSESGNTEAFF. The CDR3 DNA reads TGTGCCAGCAGTGAATCCGGGAACACTGAAGCTTTCTTT.

The chain employs TRBV7-9 and TRBJ2-7; possible D gene TRBD2, 6 bases. The CDR3 runs 17 residues. V shed 2 bases and J shed 4 bases, with 21 bases lying between them. Germline CDR1 and CDR2: SEHNR and FQNEAQ (reference sequence). The CDR3 region is CASSLLSSPLAGYEQYF. The CDR3 DNA follows: TGTGCCAGCAGCTTACTTTCCTCTCCACTAGCTGGTTACGAGCAGTACTTC.

The chain combines TRBV28 with TRBJ2-7; 13 bases are a match to TRBD2. From germline, CDR1 is MDHEN and CDR2 SYDVKM. The CDR3 is 18 residues long. V shed 5 bases, J shed 1 base, and the junction held 11 bases outside the gene matches. The CDR3 nucleotides are TGTGCCAGCAGTCTCCGACTAGCGGGGGGCCTGAGGTCCTACGAGCAGTACTTC. It translates to CASSLRLAGGLRSYEQYF. The complete variable domain, with remaining parts taken from reference TRBV28 and TRBJ2-7, reads DVKVTQSSRYLVKRTGEKVFLECVQDMDHENMFWYRQDPGLGLRLIYFSYDVKMKEKGDIPEGYSVSREKKERFSLILESASTNQTSMYLCASSLRLAGGLRSYEQYFGPGTRLTVT.

This chain connects TRBV13 to TRBJ2-5; the D gene is possibly TRBD2 (7 bases). CDR1 is PRHDT, CDR2 FYEKMQ, per germline (reference sequence). The CDR3 consists of 15 residues. V lost 1 base to trimming and J lost 3 bases, with 12 bases between them. CDR3 loop: CASSLVQGGEETQYF. CDR3 coding DNA: TGTGCCAGCAGCTTAGTACAGGGAGGGGAAGAGACCCAGTACTTC.

The rearrangement uses TRBV6-6 and TRBJ2-3; D gene uncertain. With 7 bases removed from V and 4 bases from J, the gap between germline ends came to 12 bases. This CDR3 is 13 amino acids long. Germline V gene data show CDR1 as MNHNY and CDR2 as SVGAGI (reference sequence). The CDR3 loop reads CASNKGEADTQYF. The CDR3, as DNA: TGTGCCAGCAACAAGGGTGAGGCAGATACGCAGTATTTT.

The chain joins TRBV7-2 to TRBJ2-7, with TRBD2 matching over 9 bases. Germline V gene lookup returns CDR1 SGHTA and CDR2 FQGNSA. This CDR3 has 16 amino acids. J was trimmed by 3 bases and V by 0 bases; bases with no gene match: 6. This CDR3 is CASSLAISGGGYEQYF. CDR3 nucleotides: TGTGCCAGCAGCTTAGCGATTAGCGGGGGTGGCTACGAGCAGTACTTC.

This rearrangement joins TRBV6-1 to TRBJ1-1; D gene unclear. CDR3 length: 14 amino acids. V was shortened by 5 bases and J by 4 bases, with 14 bases between the two germline ends. CDR1 is MNHNS, CDR2 SASEGT, per germline. CDR3 nucleotide sequence: TGTGCCAGCAGTACTATGTCCGTGGCCACTGAAGCTTTCTTT. Protein sequence: CASSTMSVATEAFF.

This clone was seen just once. The V and J genes are TRBV6-5 and TRBJ2-6; no clear D. The length of the CDR3 is 14 residues. CDR1 is MNHEY, CDR2 SVGAGI, per germline. V lost 8 bases and J 0 bases, leaving 8 bases between the germline ends. The CDR3: CASYSSSGANVLTF. Written as DNA, the CDR3 is TGTGCCAGCTACTCGAGCTCTGGGGCCAACGTCCTGACTTTC.

The rearrangement links TRBV2 to TRBJ2-3; D uncertain. The CDR3 loop spans 11 amino acids. Trimming took 4 bases from V and 6 from J, leaving 5 bases between them. CDR1 and CDR2 from the germline V gene are SNHLY and FYNNEI. CDR3: CASSVEDTQYF. The CDR3 DNA reads TGTGCCAGCAGTGTTGAGGATACGCAGTATTTT.

As for this clone: This sample also contains other DNA sequences that code for the same CDR3. CDR3 nucleotides: TGCAGCGCCGGGACAGGGGGAAATCAGCCCCAGCATTTT. Its protein product is CSAGTGGNQPQHF. This chain joins TRBV29-1 and TRBJ1-5, with TRBD1 identical over 11 bases. Germline lookup yields CDR1 SQVTM and CDR2 ANQGSEA. V shed 7 bases, J shed 4 bases, and the junction held 3 bases outside the gene matches. The CDR3 contains 13 residues.

The chain joins TRBV10-3 to TRBJ1-1; tentative D call: TRBD1 (5 bases). The CDR3 contains 14 residues. Deletions cut 0 bases from V and 2 bases from J, with 7 bases between. CDR1 is ENHRY, CDR2 SYGVKD, per germline. CDR3 in amino acids: CAISESTDNTEAFF. In DNA, the CDR3 is TGTGCCATCAGTGAGTCGACAGATAACACTGAAGCTTTCTTT.

The V and J genes are TRBV6-5 and TRBJ2-7, with 8 bases lining up with TRBD1. Germline V gene data show CDR1 as MNHEY and CDR2 as SVGAGI. Trimming cost V 4 bases and J 4 bases; bases outside gene matches: 6. The CDR3 sequence is 14 residues long. The CDR3 bases are TGTGCCAGCAGTTTCACAGGGGGAGATTACGAGCAGTACTTC. It specifies CASSFTGGDYEQYF.

CDR3 nucleotides: TGTGCCAGCAGCTTATTTGAAGAGACCCAGTACTTC. Residues: CASSLFEETQYF. The rearrangement links TRBV7-6 to TRBJ2-5; D call uncertain. CDR1 SGHVS and CDR2 FNYEAQ come from the germline V gene. The CDR3 consists of 12 residues. V was trimmed by 2 bases and J by 3 bases, leaving 4 bases between them.

The CDR3 bases are TGCAGTGTAGGGCAGGAAGAAGCTTTCTTT. Translation gives CSVGQEEAFF. The chain joins TRBV20-1 to TRBJ1-1; no clear D. This CDR3 has 10 residues. The germline V gene has CDR1 DFQATT and CDR2 SNEGSKA (reference sequence). V lost 7 bases and J lost 8, with 11 bases in between.